The next 22 T cell receptor beta chains were all read from a single sample in a study of regulatory T cells in long-lasting Graves disease (dated by TCRdb to the early 2020s). The time point label, as the study defines it: newly diagnosed GD, antithyroid drugs for less than 3 months. For both TCR sequencing and RNA sequencing, RNA was extracted from PBMCs using TRIzol. Library creation used multiplex PCR. The instrument was an Illumina HiSeq 4000. CDR3 regions were amplified by Arm-PCR with iRepertoire HTBI primers to construct TCR beta libraries. TCRdb passed the public sequencing reads through fastp at Q25 and MiXCR, retaining productive beta sequences. CDR3 protein duplicates are merged, each entry listing the most common genes and DNA. In this sample the table shows roughly 560,000 distinct CDR3 sequences, about 16% of which occur a single time. The ten largest clones capture around 25% of the sample.

In addition, the sample was reused for a study of T cells in Graves' hyperthyroidism and ophthalmopathy.

The sample was peripheral blood mononuclear cells (PBMCs), taken at new diagnosis, from a patient treated with antithyroid drugs. The origin of the receptors is a woman in her forties or fifties with Graves disease. Donor details come from another sample of the same person, matched by shared clones.

This clonotype was seen ten or more times. The chain couples TRBV2 to TRBJ2-1; D not resolved. CDR1 and CDR2 from the germline V gene are SNHLY and FYNNEI. V was shortened by 0 bases and J by 4 bases, with 16 bases between the two germline ends. This CDR3 comprises 17 residues. CDR3 in DNA: TGTGCCAGCAGTGAAGCTGGTTTCGGTGCATCGTACAATGAGCAGTTCTTC. This codes for CASSEAGFGASYNEQFF.

This clonotype was observed many times. V gene TRBV12-3 or TRBV12-4 combines with J gene TRBJ1-5; 9 bases agree with TRBD1. The CDR3 consists of 14 residues. V trimming: 7 bases; J trimming: 7 bases; junction bases outside the gene matches: 8. The CDR3 coding sequence is TGTGCCAGCACCTTCCGGGACAGGGTCCAGCCCCAGCATTTT. It codes for CASTFRDRVQPQHF.

The chain carries TRBV12-3 or TRBV12-4 and TRBJ1-5; D not certain. The CDR3 has 14 residues. Trimming removed 4 bases from V and 7 bases from J, with 14 bases in between. The CDR3 DNA reads as TGTGCCAGCAGTTACTGGGTTCGGGGACAGCCCCAGCATTTT. Protein: CASSYWVRGQPQHF.

Remarks on this clonotype: This could be a read error, since a much larger clone is one nucleotide away. Because the CDR3 is missing its conserved closing phenylalanine or tryptophan, this is likely a read error. The J gene is TRBJ2-2, the V gene TRBV2, with D hard to call. CDR1 and CDR2 (germline): SNHLY, FYNNEI. The CDR3 runs to 13 residues. Trimming pared 5 bases from V and 5 bases from J, leaving 9 bases between. CDR3 coding DNA: TGTGCCAGCAGTATCCTAGGAACCGGGGAGCTGTTTCTT. It specifies CASSILGTGELFL.

This clonotype was observed a few times. The rearrangement links TRBV4-1 to TRBJ2-1, with 10 bases matching TRBD2. This CDR3 has 18 residues. Germline V gene lookup returns CDR1 MGHRA and CDR2 YSYEKL. The trim removed 0 bases at V and 7 bases at J, leaving 12 bases unmatched. The CDR3 DNA is TGCGCCAGCAGCCAAGATGAAGGAGCGGGGGGGCCGTTAAATGAGCAGTTCTTC. Protein product: CASSQDEGAGGPLNEQFF.

Many counts were recorded for this clonotype. The chain recombines TRBV27 with TRBJ1-1; D uncertain. Trimming took 0 bases from V and 6 from J, leaving 8 bases between them. Germline loops: CDR1 MNHEY, CDR2 SMNVEV (reference sequence). This CDR3 has 13 amino acids. The CDR3 reads CASSLSPSSEAFF. The CDR3 bases are TGTGCCAGCAGTTTATCCCCCTCCTCTGAAGCTTTCTTT.

This clonotype appeared many times. The J gene is TRBJ2-7, the V gene TRBV10-2; no clear D. The germline V gene encodes CDR1 WSHSY and CDR2 SAAADI. The CDR3 length is 14 residues. The germline V and J ends were trimmed by 7 bases and 2 bases, with 15 bases remaining between them. The DNA for the CDR3 is TGCGCCAGCACGGAAATCAGCATTCCCTACGAGCAGTACTTC. It translates to CASTEISIPYEQYF.

This rearrangement joins TRBV3-1 to TRBJ2-1; D gene ambiguous. The CDR3 is 13 amino acids. Trimming stripped 5 bases from V and 7 bases from J, with 12 bases between. CDR1 is LGHDT, CDR2 YNNKEL, per germline (reference sequence). The CDR3 coding sequence is TGTGCCAGCAGCTCAGCCGGTGCTAATGAGCAGTTCTTC. Protein: CASSSAGANEQFF.

This clonotype was recorded at least ten times. The chain is built from TRBV7-9 and TRBJ1-1, with 8 positions matching TRBD1. The germline CDR1 and CDR2 sequences are SEHNR and FQNEAQ (reference sequence). V shed 3 bases, J shed 0 bases, and the junction held 3 bases outside the gene matches. CDR3 length: 15 residues. CDR3 nucleotide sequence: TGTGCCAGCAGCTTCGGGGACAGGATGAACACTGAAGCTTTCTTT. It is translated as CASSFGDRMNTEAFF.

This clonotype was counted between two and nine times. This sequence may be a read error, since a much larger clone differs from it by one base. V usage is TRBV7-9 and J usage is TRBJ2-7; 9 bases match TRBD2. CDR1 SEHNR and CDR2 FQNEAQ come from the germline V gene (reference sequence). This CDR3 has 13 amino acids. The CDR3 spells CAGSFVAGAQQYF. The CDR3 DNA follows: TGTGCCGGCAGCTTCGTAGCGGGGGCGCAGCAGTACTTC.

V gene TRBV2 combines with J gene TRBJ1-4, with a tentative D call TRBD1 (6 bases). CDR1 is SNHLY, CDR2 FYNNEI, per germline. The CDR3 is made up of 13 amino acids. The ends were cut back, 5 bases at V and 7 bases at J, with 11 bases in the middle. Here the CDR3 DNA reads TGTGCCAGCAGTTTCGGGGGGCTTGAAAAACTGTTTTTT. The encoded protein is CASSFGGLEKLFF.

There are many counts of this clonotype. The chain has TRBV5-1 and TRBJ2-3; possibly TRBD2 for D (5 bases). The CDR3 consists of 15 residues. Germline V gives CDR1 SGHRS, CDR2 YFSETQ. Deletions cut 1 base from V and 0 bases from J, with 9 bases between. The CDR3: CASSLTTTSTDTQYF. The CDR3 DNA reads TGCGCCAGCAGCTTGACGACTACTAGCACAGATACGCAGTATTTT.

Note on this clonotype: One base away lies a much larger clone, so this may be a sequencing read error. The chain links TRBV27 to TRBJ2-2; weak D call: TRBD2 (6 bases). This CDR3 has 17 residues. Germline loops: CDR1 MNHEY, CDR2 SMNVEV (reference sequence). CDR3 nucleotide sequence: TGTGCCAGCAGTTTATATATTAGGAGCCAGTACACCGGGGGGCTGTTTTTT. The encoded protein is CASSLYIRSQYTGGLFF.

This clonotype has ten or more counts. DNA for the CDR3: TGTGCCACCAGTAAGAACACTGAAGCTTTCTTT. Amino acid sequence: CATSKNTEAFF. J is TRBJ1-1 and V is TRBV24-1; D not certain. Per germline, CDR1 KGHDR and CDR2 SFDVKD. V was trimmed by 6 bases and J by 1 base, leaving 2 bases between them. The CDR3 is 11 residues long.

This clonotype was seen repeatedly, ten times or more. The chain recombines TRBV7-9 with TRBJ2-7; TRBD1 might be the D (5 bases). The CDR3 length is 16 residues. The V gene lost 4 bases and the J gene lost 5 bases, with 21 bases spanning the gap. CDR1 is SEHNR and CDR2 is FQNEAQ in the germline V gene (reference sequence). CDR3 coding DNA: TGTGCCAGCAGCTCCAACCCACGCCAGGGAAACCACGAGCAGTACTTC. Its translation is CASSSNPRQGNHEQYF.

This clonotype appeared a few times. The rearrangement joins TRBV5-1 to TRBJ1-1; the D gene is possibly TRBD1 (6 bases). The germline V and J ends were trimmed by 3 bases and 4 bases, with 10 bases remaining between them. Germline loops: CDR1 SGHRS, CDR2 YFSETQ. CDR3 length: 13 amino acids. CDR3 loop: CASSWQGTTEAFF. CDR3 DNA sequence: TGCGCCAGCAGCTGGCAGGGGACCACTGAAGCTTTCTTT.

V gene TRBV15 combines with J gene TRBJ1-3; no reliable D call. The CDR3 has 16 residues. V lost 0 bases, J lost 2 bases, and 11 bases lay in between. The germline CDR1 and CDR2 sequences are LNHNV and YYDKDF (reference sequence). CDR3 amino acids: CATSRDLISTGNTIYF. DNA for the CDR3: TGTGCCACCAGCAGAGATCTCATTTCGACTGGAAACACCATATATTTT. The full variable domain, completed using reference TRBV15 and TRBJ1-3, is DAMVIQNPRYQVTQFGKPVTLSCSQTLNHNVMYWYQQKSSQAPKLLFHYYDKDFNNEADTPDNFQSRRPNTSFCFLDIRSPGLGDTAMYLCATSRDLISTGNTIYFGEGSWLTVV.

This clonotype showed up many times. The gene calls are TRBV12-3 or TRBV12-4 and TRBJ2-7; 7 bases align to TRBD1. V was pared by 8 bases and J by 4 bases, with 8 bases of the junction left unmatched. This CDR3 is built from 13 residues. CDR3 protein: CASAGTESYEQYF. CDR3 sequence (DNA): TGTGCCAGCGCCGGGACAGAGTCTTACGAGCAGTACTTC.

The chain links TRBV6-1 to TRBJ1-4, with 9 bases aligning to TRBD1. The CDR3 covers 15 residues. V gave up 6 bases and J gave up 4 bases; unmatched junction bases: 6. Germline V lookup: CDR1 MNHNS, CDR2 SASEGT. CDR3 protein: CASRQQGAYNEKLFF. In DNA, the CDR3 is TGTGCCAGCAGACAACAGGGGGCTTATAATGAAAAACTGTTTTTT.

This chain's CDR3 is CASSPRGGLASEQYF. DNA of the CDR3: TGTGCCAGCAGCCCTAGGGGGGGCTTAGCAAGCGAGCAGTACTTC. The rearrangement links TRBV7-8 to TRBJ2-7; D is possibly TRBD2 (7 bases). The V and J ends lost 5 bases and 6 bases respectively, with 20 bases between them. The CDR3 spans 15 residues. The germline V gene has CDR1 SGHVS and CDR2 FQNEAQ.

This chain links TRBV27 with TRBJ2-2; 8 bases align to TRBD2. CDR1 and CDR2 (germline): MNHEY, SMNVEV (reference sequence). V was clipped by 1 base and J by 3 bases; unmatched bases: 7. The CDR3 is 17 amino acids. The chain's CDR3 is CASSLFGGGTYTGELFF. Written as DNA, the CDR3 is TGTGCCAGCAGTTTATTTGGCGGGGGGACATACACCGGGGAGCTGTTTTTT.

This clonotype came up many times. V and J are TRBV2 and TRBJ1-3; D is ambiguous. The length of the CDR3 is 15 residues. Germline V CDR1 and CDR2: SNHLY, FYNNEI. V dropped 1 base and J dropped 0 bases, with 7 bases sitting between them. The CDR3: CASSEGQLSGNTIYF. In DNA, the CDR3 is TGTGCCAGCAGTGAAGGTCAGCTCTCTGGAAACACCATATATTTT.